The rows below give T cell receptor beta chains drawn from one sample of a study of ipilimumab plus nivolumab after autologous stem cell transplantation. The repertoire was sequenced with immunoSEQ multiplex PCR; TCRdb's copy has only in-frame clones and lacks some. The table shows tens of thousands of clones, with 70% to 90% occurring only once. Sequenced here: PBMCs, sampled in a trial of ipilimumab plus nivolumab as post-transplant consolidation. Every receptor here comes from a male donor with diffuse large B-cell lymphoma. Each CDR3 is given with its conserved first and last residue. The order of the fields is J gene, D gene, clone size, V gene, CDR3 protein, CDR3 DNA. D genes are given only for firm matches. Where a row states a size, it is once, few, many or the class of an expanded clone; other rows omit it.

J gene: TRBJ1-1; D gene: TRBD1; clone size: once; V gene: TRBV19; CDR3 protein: CASSARDRPSEAFF; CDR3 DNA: TGTGCCAGTAGCGCCCGGGACAGGCCTTCAGAAGCTTTCTTT
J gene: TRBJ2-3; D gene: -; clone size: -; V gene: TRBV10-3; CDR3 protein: CAISEASPSDTQYF; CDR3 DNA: TGTGCCATCAGTGAAGCTAGCCCGTCAGATACGCAGTATTTT
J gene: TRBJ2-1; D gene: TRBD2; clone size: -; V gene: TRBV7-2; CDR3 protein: CASSLMRGGNEQFF; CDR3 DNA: TGTGCCAGCAGCTTAATGAGGGGAGGGAATGAGCAGTTCTTC
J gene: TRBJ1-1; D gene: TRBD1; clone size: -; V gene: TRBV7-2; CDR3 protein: CASSQDRGQAFF; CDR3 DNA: TGTGCCAGCAGCCAGGACAGGGGGCAAGCTTTCTTT
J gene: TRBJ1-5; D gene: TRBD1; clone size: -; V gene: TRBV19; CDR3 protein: CASSMRTTGWNAQPQHF; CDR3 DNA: TGTGCCAGTAGTATGCGCACGACAGGGTGGAATGCTCAGCCCCAGCATTTT
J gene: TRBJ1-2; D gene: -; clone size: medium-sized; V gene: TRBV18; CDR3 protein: CASFSTGTTNYGYTF; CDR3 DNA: TGTGCCAGCTTTTCTACCGGGACAACGAACTATGGCTACACCTTC
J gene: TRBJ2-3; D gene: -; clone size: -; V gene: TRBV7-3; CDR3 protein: CASSLNARTSTDTQYF; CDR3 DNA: TGTGCCAGCAGCTTAAACGCGAGAACTAGCACAGATACGCAGTATTTT
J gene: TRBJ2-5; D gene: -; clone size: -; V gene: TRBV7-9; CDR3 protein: CASRDLSETQYF; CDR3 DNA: TGTGCCAGCAGGGACCTCAGTGAGACCCAGTACTTC
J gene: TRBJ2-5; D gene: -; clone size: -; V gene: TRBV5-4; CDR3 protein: CASSLEGGGQETQYF; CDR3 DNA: TGTGCCAGCAGCTTGGAGGGAGGCGGCCAAGAGACCCAGTACTTC
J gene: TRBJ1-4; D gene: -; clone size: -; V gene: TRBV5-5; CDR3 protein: CASSLIFQSQEKLFF; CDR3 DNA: TGTGCCAGCAGCCTTATCTTTCAATCGCAGGAAAAACTGTTTTTT
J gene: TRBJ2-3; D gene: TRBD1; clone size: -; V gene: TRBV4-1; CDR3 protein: CASSLPPGQGFTDTQYF; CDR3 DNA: TGCGCCAGCAGCCTCCCCCCGGGACAGGGGTTCACAGATACGCAGTATTTT
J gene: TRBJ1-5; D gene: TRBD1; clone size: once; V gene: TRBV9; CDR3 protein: CASSEGQGNSNQPQHF; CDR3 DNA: TGTGCCAGCAGCGAGGGACAGGGGAATAGCAATCAGCCCCAGCATTTT
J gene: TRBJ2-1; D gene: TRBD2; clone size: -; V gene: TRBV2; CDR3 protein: CASNPSGGAGLNEQFF; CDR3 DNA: TGTGCCAGCAACCCTAGCGGGGGGGCCGGTCTTAATGAGCAGTTCTTC
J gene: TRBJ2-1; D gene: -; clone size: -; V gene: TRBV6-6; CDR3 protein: CASRPGYGGETHEQFF; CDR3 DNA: TGTGCCAGCAGACCCGGTTATGGGGGCGAGACCCATGAGCAGTTCTTC
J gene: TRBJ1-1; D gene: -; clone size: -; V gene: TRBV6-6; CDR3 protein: CASSPSGAGGTEAFF; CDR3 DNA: TGTGCCAGCAGTCCCTCAGGCGCTGGGGGCACTGAAGCTTTCTTT
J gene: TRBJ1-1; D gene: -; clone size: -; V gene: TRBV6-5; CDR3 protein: CASSPPSAEAFF; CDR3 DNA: TGTGCCAGCAGTCCTCCATCCGCTGAAGCTTTCTTT
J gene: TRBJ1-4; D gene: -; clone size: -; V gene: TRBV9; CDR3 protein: CASSGTGWGEKLFF; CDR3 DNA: TGTGCCAGCAGCGGTACAGGGTGGGGTGAAAAACTGTTTTTT
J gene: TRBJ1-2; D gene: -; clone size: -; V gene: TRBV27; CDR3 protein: CASTPLVDSKLGIGQSGYTF; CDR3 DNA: TGTGCCAGCACTCCACTCGTAGACTCAAAATTAGGCATTGGGCAAAGCGGCTACACCTTC
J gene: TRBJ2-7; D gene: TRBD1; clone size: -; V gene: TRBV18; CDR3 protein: CASSPRTGLNYEQYF; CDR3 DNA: TGTGCCAGCTCACCGCGGACAGGGCTTAACTACGAGCAGTACTTC
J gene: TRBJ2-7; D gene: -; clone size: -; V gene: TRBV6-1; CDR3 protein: CASSEGQGAGYEQYF; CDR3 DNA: TGTGCCAGCAGTGAAGGCCAGGGAGCAGGCTACGAGCAGTACTTC
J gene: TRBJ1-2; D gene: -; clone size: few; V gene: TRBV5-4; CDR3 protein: CASSLDLLSGYTF; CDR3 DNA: TGTGCCAGCAGCTTGGACCTTTTATCCGGCTACACCTTC
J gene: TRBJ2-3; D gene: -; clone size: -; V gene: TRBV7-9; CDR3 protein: CASSLRDTQYF; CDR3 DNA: TGTGCCAGCAGCTTAAGAGATACGCAGTATTTT
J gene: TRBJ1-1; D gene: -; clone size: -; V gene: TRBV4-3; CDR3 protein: CASSRLAANTEAFF; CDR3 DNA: TGCGCCAGCAGCCGGCTGGCCGCGAACACTGAAGCTTTCTTT
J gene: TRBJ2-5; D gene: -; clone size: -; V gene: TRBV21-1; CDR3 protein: CASSSTSAQETQYF; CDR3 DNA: TGTGCCAGCAGCAGTACTAGCGCACAAGAGACCCAGTACTTC
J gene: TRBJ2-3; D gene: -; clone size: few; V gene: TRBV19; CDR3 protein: CASSEPASGTDTQYF; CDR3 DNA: TGTGCCAGTAGCGAACCGGCTAGTGGTACAGATACGCAGTATTTT
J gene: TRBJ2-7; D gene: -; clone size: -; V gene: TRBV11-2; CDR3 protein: CASSLDRSGEQYF; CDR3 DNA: TGTGCCAGCAGCTTAGATAGGAGTGGCGAGCAGTACTTC
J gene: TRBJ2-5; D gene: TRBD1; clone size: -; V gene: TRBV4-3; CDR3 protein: CASSQGNDRVQETQYF; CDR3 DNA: TGCGCCAGCAGCCAGGGTAACGACAGGGTACAAGAGACCCAGTACTTC
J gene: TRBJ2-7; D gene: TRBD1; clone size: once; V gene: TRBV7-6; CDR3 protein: CASSLGAGTGTYEQYF; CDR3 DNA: TGTGCCAGCAGCTTAGGAGCCGGGACAGGGACTTACGAGCAGTACTTC
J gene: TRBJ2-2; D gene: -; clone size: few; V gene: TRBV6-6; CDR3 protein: CATRKGFANTGELFF; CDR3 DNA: TGTGCCACCCGAAAGGGGTTCGCGAACACCGGGGAGCTGTTTTTT
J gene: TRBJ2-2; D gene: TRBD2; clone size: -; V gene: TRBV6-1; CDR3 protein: CASSEFGTRNTGELFF; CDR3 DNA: TGTGCCAGCAGTGAGTTCGGGACTAGAAACACCGGGGAGCTGTTTTTT
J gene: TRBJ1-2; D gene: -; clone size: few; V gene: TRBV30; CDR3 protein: CAWSVGRARLSPYWGYTF; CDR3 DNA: TGTGCCTGGAGTGTAGGGAGGGCTCGGTTATCCCCCTATTGGGGCTACACCTTC
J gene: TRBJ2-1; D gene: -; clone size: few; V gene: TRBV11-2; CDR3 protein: CASRLHGADNEQFF; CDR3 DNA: TGTGCCAGCAGACTACACGGCGCGGACAATGAGCAGTTCTTC
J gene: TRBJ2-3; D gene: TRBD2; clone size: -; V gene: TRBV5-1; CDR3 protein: CASSIAGASLSTDTQYF; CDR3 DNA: TGCGCCAGCAGTATAGCGGGGGCTTCTCTTAGCACAGATACGCAGTATTTT
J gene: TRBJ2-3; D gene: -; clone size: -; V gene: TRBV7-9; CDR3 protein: CASSFGETDTQYF; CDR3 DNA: TGTGCCAGCAGCTTCGGGGAGACAGATACGCAGTATTTT
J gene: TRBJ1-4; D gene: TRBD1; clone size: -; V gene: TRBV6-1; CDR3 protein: CASSVQGAGEKLFF; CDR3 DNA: TGTGCCAGCAGTGTACAGGGGGCAGGCGAAAAACTGTTTTTT